Sequencing of this T cell receptor (beta chain) was carried out in a study of identical twins. Study findings and constraints: Compared with models, monozygotic twins showed more out-of-frame TCR alpha sharing. Twins' excess sharing was less marked for out-of-frame beta sequences. Fewer insertions characterized abundant cord blood beta clonotypes, whereas memory repertoires showed none.

cDNA molecules carried unique molecular identifiers, and template switching added a universal primer site. MiXCR was run by TCRdb on the 5' RACE reads, yielding one entry per CDR3 protein. Of about 100,000 distinct CDR3 sequences in the sample, 5.9% were seen once. This clonotype was found many times. Antigen: not known. The CDR3 is 13 residues long. Trimming shortened V by 4 bases and J by 9 bases, and 16 bases separated the two germline ends. Germline V gene data show CDR1 as SQVTM and CDR2 as ANQGSEA. Material: memory T cells sorted from blood. The receptor was derived from a woman in her forties or fifties in good health. The chain recombines TRBV29-1 with TRBJ2-1; D perhaps matches TRBD2 (5 bases). This CDR3 is CSVGERYTTEQFF. CDR3 nucleotides: TGCAGCGTTGGGGAGCGCTACACCACTGAGCAGTTCTTC.